The 28 T cell receptor beta chains in this list originate from one sample, sequenced in a study of Graves' ophthalmopathy and Graves' hyperthyroidism. Amplification from RNA transcripts yielded the TCR beta CDR3 regions. The library came from an HTBI-primed first-round RT-PCR and a second-round multiplex PCR. TCRdb passed the multiplex PCR reads through MiXCR, listing each CDR3 protein once. The sample consists of some 1.1 million distinct CDR3 sequences, less than 45% of them appearing once. The sample was peripheral blood or thyroid tissue (not recorded which). These receptors were taken from an adult man with Graves' hyperthyroidism.

V gene TRBV6-5 combines with J gene TRBJ1-1; the D is unclear. The CDR3 is 13 residues long. Germline V lookup: CDR1 MNHEY, CDR2 SVGAGI. The germline V and J ends were trimmed by 2 bases and 3 bases, with 7 bases remaining between them. The CDR3 protein is CASSYAEDTEAFF. The CDR3 nucleotides read TGTGCCAGCAGTTACGCCGAGGACACTGAAGCTTTCTTT.

There are many counts of this clonotype. The chain has TRBV20-1 and TRBJ1-5; D possibly corresponds to TRBD1 (5 bases). This CDR3 spans 12 amino acids. Germline V gene data show CDR1 as DFQATT and CDR2 as SNEGSKA (reference sequence). The V end was cut by 3 bases, the J end by 6 bases, with 9 bases between. CDR3 protein: CSASQGLQPQHF. The CDR3 nucleotides are TGCAGTGCTAGCCAGGGTCTTCAGCCCCAGCATTTT.

Regarding this clonotype: Germline is not matched at one junction end, which may reflect a read error. The chain couples TRBV5-1 to TRBJ1-2; a possible D gene is TRBD1 (5 bases). Germline assignment: CDR1 SGHRS and CDR2 YFSETQ. CDR3 size: 16 residues. The DNA for the CDR3 is TGTGCCAGCAGCTTGTGGGCAGGGATAAACAACTATGGCTACACCTTC. Translating gives CASSLWAGINNYGYTF.

This clonotype was seen once. V gene TRBV9 combines with J gene TRBJ2-2; unclear D gene. Germline CDR1 is SGDLS and CDR2 is YYNGEE. This CDR3 has 13 amino acids. V lost 8 bases and J 6 bases, leaving 14 bases between the germline ends. CDR3 nucleotides: TGTGCCAGTAGTCACGTATTTCCCGGGGAGCTGTTTTTT. Protein product: CASSHVFPGELFF.

This clonotype was recorded many times. The chain is built from TRBV2 and TRBJ2-5; possible D gene TRBD2, 5 bases. CDR1 SNHLY and CDR2 FYNNEI come from the germline V gene. There are 13 residues in the CDR3. V was cut by 8 bases and J by 2 bases, with 12 bases left in between. CDR3 bases: TGTGCCAGCGTTACTAGGGCACAAGAGACCCAGTACTTC. This sequence encodes CASVTRAQETQYF. Full variable domain (outside the CDR3, taken from reference TRBV2 and TRBJ2-5): EPEVTQTPSHQVTQMGQEVILRCVPISNHLYFYWYRQILGQKVEFLVSFYNNEISEKSEIFDDQFSVERPDGSNFTLKIRSTKLEDSAMYFCASVTRAQETQYFGPGTRLLVL.

This sequence joins TRBV6-6 and TRBJ1-4, with TRBD1 identical over 11 bases. V was pared by 3 bases and J by 8 bases, with 5 bases of the junction left unmatched. The CDR3 covers 15 residues. Looked up from germline, CDR1 is MNHNY and CDR2 is SVGAGI (reference sequence). The CDR3: CASSYEGQGAEKLFF. CDR3 sequence (DNA): TGTGCCAGCAGTTATGAAGGACAGGGGGCCGAAAAACTGTTTTTT.

The gene calls are TRBV5-1 and TRBJ1-3, with D unresolved. The CDR3 is made up of 16 amino acids. V lost 1 base, J lost 4 bases, and 15 bases lay in between. Germline CDR1 is SGHRS and CDR2 is YFSETQ. CDR3 amino acids: CASSLPRPGLGNTIYF. The DNA of the CDR3 is TGCGCCAGCAGCTTGCCACGGCCAGGACTCGGAAACACCATATATTTT.

This clonotype has at least ten counts. The chain combines TRBV24-1 with TRBJ2-5; D might be TRBD1 (6 bases). With 2 bases removed from V and 2 bases from J, the gap between germline ends came to 11 bases. Germline V gene lookup returns CDR1 KGHDR and CDR2 SFDVKD. This CDR3 has 15 residues. The CDR3 DNA sequence: TGTGCCACCAGTGATTCTCAGGGGTATCAAGAGACCCAGTACTTC. Translating it yields CATSDSQGYQETQYF.

The CDR3 bases are TGCAGTGCTAGAGATAGCCGAATAGACAACCCCGTGAACCGCATGAACACTGAAGCTTTCTTT. This codes for CSARDSRIDNPVNRMNTEAFF. The chain couples TRBV20-1 to TRBJ1-1; D not certain. Germline V lookup: CDR1 DFQATT, CDR2 SNEGSKA (reference sequence). V lost 0 bases and J lost 0, with 29 bases in between. The CDR3 has 21 amino acids.

This clonotype turned up a few times. The genes are TRBV18 and TRBJ1-1; a weak D match, TRBD1 (5 bases). There are 15 residues in the CDR3. CDR1 is KGHSH and CDR2 is LQKENI in the germline V gene. Trimming removed 2 bases from V and 2 bases from J, with 12 bases in between. CDR3 amino acids: CASSPRGAVNTEAFF. In nucleotides, the CDR3 is TGTGCCAGCTCACCAAGGGGAGCGGTTAACACTGAAGCTTTCTTT.

The chain couples TRBV20-1 to TRBJ2-2; D is uncertain. V was clipped by 3 bases and J by 2 bases, with 16 bases between them. The germline V gene has CDR1 DFQATT and CDR2 SNEGSKA (reference sequence). The CDR3 totals 16 residues. The CDR3 here is CSARSVAERNTGELFF. CDR3 bases: TGCAGTGCTAGGTCGGTGGCGGAGAGAAACACCGGGGAGCTGTTTTTT.

The chain couples TRBV28 to TRBJ1-2; D is unresolved. Trimming shortened V by 2 bases and J by 6 bases, and 19 bases separated the two germline ends. The CDR3 spans 16 residues. CDR1 and CDR2 (germline): MDHEN, SYDVKM. The CDR3 sequence: CASSLPTIRTVHGYTF. Here the CDR3 DNA reads TGTGCCAGCAGTTTACCGACTATTAGGACGGTTCATGGCTACACCTTC.

Details on this clonotype: Sequence at one end of the junction differs from germline and may be a read error. V gene TRBV5-5 combines with J gene TRBJ1-1; D gene ambiguous. The CDR3 is made up of 16 amino acids. In germline, CDR1 is SGHKS, CDR2 YYEKEE (reference sequence). The chain's CDR3 is CASSLAFLRKNTEAFF. Here the CDR3 DNA reads TGCGCCAGCAGCTTAGCATTTCTTAGAAAGAACACTGAAGCTTTCTTT.

The chain has TRBV7-2 and TRBJ2-7, with unresolved D. V was clipped by 3 bases and J by 7 bases, with 19 bases between them. CDR3 size: 15 residues. CDR1 SGHTA and CDR2 FQGNSA come from the germline V gene. In nucleotides, the CDR3 is TGTGCCAGCAGCTTCTCCCCCCGGGTGGTGTGGGAGCAGTACTTC. It specifies CASSFSPRVVWEQYF.

On this clonotype itself: A much larger clone differs by one base, so this may be a read error. This chain connects TRBV10-3 to TRBJ1-6, with TRBD1 matching over 10 bases. Germline trimming cut 6 bases from V and 9 bases from J; bases unmatched to any gene: 5. This CDR3 is built from 14 residues. Germline values: CDR1 ENHRY, CDR2 SYGVKD. The CDR3 DNA reads TGTGCCATCAGAACCGGGACAGGGGTTTCACCCCTCCACTTT. This encodes CAIRTGTGVSPLHF.

This clonotype was observed many times. The chain carries TRBV24-1 and TRBJ1-2; 9 bases align to TRBD1. The CDR3 length is 14 residues. The trim removed 5 bases at V and 6 bases at J, leaving 6 bases unmatched. Germline V gene data show CDR1 as KGHDR and CDR2 as SFDVKD. The CDR3: CATSGLTGGDGYTF. In DNA, the CDR3 is TGTGCCACCAGTGGCCTGACAGGGGGTGATGGCTACACCTTC.

This chain uses TRBV2 with TRBJ2-7; no clear D gene. Per the germline V gene, CDR1 is SNHLY and CDR2 is FYNNEI. The CDR3 loop spans 14 amino acids. V dropped 5 bases and J dropped 2 bases, with 13 bases sitting between them. Here the CDR3 reads CASSLRHNPYEQYF. The CDR3 DNA is TGTGCCAGCAGTTTAAGACATAACCCCTACGAGCAGTACTTC.

In regard to this clonotype: Germline is not matched at one junction end, which may reflect a read error. This chain uses TRBV7-9 with TRBJ2-6; TRBD2 might be the D (5 bases). The CDR3 contains 15 residues. Germline CDR1 SEHNR, CDR2 FQNEAQ (reference sequence). CDR3: CASSLGSAVNVESAF. As DNA, the CDR3 is TGTGCCAGCAGCTTAGGTTCAGCGGTTAACGTAGAGTCAGCTTTC.

The V call is TRBV7-9, the J call TRBJ2-7; D gene unclear. The germline V gene encodes CDR1 SEHNR and CDR2 FQNEAQ (reference sequence). The CDR3 is 15 residues long. Trimming stripped 1 base from V and 10 bases from J, with 20 bases between. CDR3 residues: CASSLVAETYSKQYF. For the CDR3, the DNA is TGTGCCAGCAGCTTAGTTGCGGAAACCTACTCGAAACAGTACTTC.

The V and J genes are TRBV10-3 and TRBJ2-3; D is uncertain. Germline V CDR1 and CDR2: ENHRY, SYGVKD. The germline V and J ends were trimmed by 3 bases and 0 bases, with 7 bases remaining between them. The CDR3 contains 14 residues. The CDR3 DNA sequence: TGTGCCATCAGTGATCAGGAGAGCACAGATACGCAGTATTTT. It codes for CAISDQESTDTQYF.

This clonotype showed up many times. The CDR3 DNA follows: TGTGCCAGCAGCTTGTTGACAGGGGATACCGAGCAGTACTTC. The encoded protein is CASSLLTGDTEQYF. This rearrangement joins TRBV5-8 to TRBJ2-7; the match to TRBD1 covers 8 bases. Germline CDR1 SGHTS, CDR2 YDEGEE. The CDR3 has 14 amino acids. Trimming cost V 1 base and J 6 bases; bases outside gene matches: 6.

The rearrangement joins TRBV12-3 or TRBV12-4 to TRBJ2-6; D gene ambiguous. V lost 0 bases and J lost 0, with 12 bases in between. CDR3 length equals 18 residues. The chain's CDR3 is CASSLARRQISGANVLTF. The CDR3 nucleotides are TGTGCCAGCAGTTTAGCGCGTCGCCAGATCTCTGGGGCCAACGTCCTGACTTTC.

The table lists this clonotype with a count of one. As the CDR3 is not closed by the conserved phenylalanine or tryptophan, this likely results from a read error. The DNA is omitted, as the CDR3 cannot be located on it reliably, and the CDR3 follows TCRdb's listing. The chain is built from TRBV10-3 and TRBJ1-6; TRBD1 is the table's D call and was not checked against the DNA. From its first to its last residue, the CDR3 has 8 amino acids. Germline V gene data show CDR1 as ENHRY and CDR2 as SYGVKD. CDR3: CAISEPLQ.

This chain connects TRBV6-1 to TRBJ2-7; no reliable D call. Trimming pared 7 bases from V and 3 bases from J, leaving 16 bases between. The CDR3 spans 14 residues. From germline, CDR1 is MNHNS and CDR2 SASEGT. CDR3 in DNA: TGTGCCAGCACCCATGGCAGAGCGAGCTACGAGCAGTACTTC. Amino acid sequence: CASTHGRASYEQYF.

This clonotype has a handful of counts. The V gene is TRBV5-1, the J gene TRBJ2-7, with 11 bases lining up with TRBD1. Per germline, CDR1 SGHRS and CDR2 YFSETQ. The J segment lost 2 bases and the V segment lost 4 bases, leaving 11 bases of the junction unmatched. The CDR3 covers 17 residues. CDR3 sequence (DNA): TGCGCCAGCAGCCCCCGGGACAGGGGGTTACTCGCCTACGAGCAGTACTTC. It translates to CASSPRDRGLLAYEQYF.

The table lists this clonotype with a few counts. V usage is TRBV20-1 and J usage is TRBJ2-2, with D perhaps TRBD1 (7 bases). CDR1 and CDR2 from the germline V gene are DFQATT and SNEGSKA (reference sequence). The CDR3 spans 16 residues. V lost 6 bases and J lost 6, with 23 bases in between. The CDR3 protein is CSAPRAGGFVAGELFF. The CDR3 bases are TGCAGTGCCCCGAGGGCAGGGGGGTTTGTCGCCGGGGAGCTGTTTTTT.

The gene calls are TRBV25-1 and TRBJ2-5; TRBD2 agrees at 8 bases. Trimming at V came to 4 bases and at J to 2 bases, leaving 6 bases not matched to a gene. In germline, CDR1 is MGHDK, CDR2 SYGVNS. This CDR3 has 15 amino acids. The CDR3 nucleotides read TGTGCCAGCAGTGCACGTGCGGGGGGACAAGAGACCCAGTACTTC. This codes for CASSARAGGQETQYF.

To note about this clonotype: A much larger clonotype is one base distant, so this may be a read error. The chain joins TRBV19 to TRBJ2-5; TRBD2 aligns across 10 bases. This CDR3 spans 19 amino acids. J gave up 2 bases and V 0 bases, and 12 bases lay outside the gene matches. In germline, CDR1 is LNHDA, CDR2 SQIVND (reference sequence). CDR3 residues: CASSIDPQREGPPQETQYF. The CDR3 DNA is TGTGCCAGTAGTATAGATCCGCAGCGGGAGGGCCCGCCGCAAGAGACCCAGTACTTC.